The 15 T cell receptor beta chains given below trace back to one sample, sequenced in a study of blood T cell repertoires in COVID-19. The assay was immunoSEQ multiplex PCR, and TCRdb's table has in-frame clones only and misses some. The sample lists 200,000 to 300,000 clones, 75% to 90% seen once, with over 3% in the top ten. The sample taken for sequencing was PBMCs or T cells enriched from blood (not recorded which). Every receptor here comes from a woman aged 40 to 55 who had been exposed to COVID-19.

The V and J genes are TRBV7-2 and TRBJ2-3; 8 bases agree with TRBD2. Germline V gene data show CDR1 as SGHTA and CDR2 as FQGNSA. V was pared by 5 bases and J by 1 base, with 8 bases of the junction left unmatched. This CDR3 comprises 16 residues. The CDR3: CASSPTLSGGTDTQYF. The CDR3 DNA sequence: TGTGCCAGCAGCCCAACTCTTAGCGGGGGCACAGATACGCAGTATTTT.

The J gene is TRBJ1-1, the V gene TRBV7-3; tentative D call: TRBD1 (5 bases). The CDR3 length is 12 residues. The V gene lost 4 bases and the J gene lost 4 bases, with 7 bases spanning the gap. Germline V gene lookup returns CDR1 SGHTA and CDR2 FQGTGA. In DNA, the CDR3 is TGTGCCAGCAGCTACGGGGGCACTGAAGCTTTCTTT. It is translated as CASSYGGTEAFF.

The V and J genes are TRBV7-2 and TRBJ1-6; 10 bases fit TRBD1. V shed 2 bases and J 4 bases; nucleotides not matched to a gene: 5. Germline lookup yields CDR1 SGHTA and CDR2 FQGNSA. The CDR3 is 17 residues long. As DNA, the CDR3 is TGTGCCAGCAGCTTAAAGGGACAGGGGCAGTATAATTCACCCCTCCACTTT. Protein product: CASSLKGQGQYNSPLHF.

The chain uses TRBV19 and TRBJ1-5; maybe TRBD1 (6 bases). CDR1 LNHDA and CDR2 SQIVND come from the germline V gene (reference sequence). The CDR3 length is 17 residues. The V and J ends lost 8 bases and 0 bases respectively, with 20 bases between them. The chain's CDR3 is CASSPGGRGYSNQPQHF. CDR3 nucleotide sequence: TGTGCCAGTTCCCCGGGAGGGAGGGGGTATAGCAATCAGCCCCAGCATTTT.

This chain uses TRBV5-1 with TRBJ2-2; 7 bases agree with TRBD1. The CDR3 contains 15 residues. Germline values: CDR1 SGHRS, CDR2 YFSETQ. V gave up 4 bases and J gave up 2 bases; unmatched junction bases: 5. CDR3 bases: TGCGCCAGCAGCGCCGGGACAGCTAACACCGGGGAGCTGTTTTTT. Protein: CASSAGTANTGELFF.

The chain is built from TRBV28 and TRBJ2-7, with D perhaps TRBD1 (6 bases). Germline lookup yields CDR1 MDHEN and CDR2 SYDVKM. Trimming stripped 1 base from V and 6 bases from J, with 16 bases between. The CDR3 runs 15 residues. The CDR3 sequence: CASSLSAGVGFEQYF. The CDR3 DNA is TGTGCCAGCAGTTTATCGGCAGGGGTGGGATTCGAGCAGTACTTC.

The rearrangement joins TRBV2 to TRBJ1-6; tentatively, D is TRBD1 (6 bases). V was shortened by 5 bases and J by 7 bases, with 12 bases between the two germline ends. CDR3 length: 14 amino acids. Germline CDR1 and CDR2: SNHLY and FYNNEI. In nucleotides, the CDR3 is TGTGCCAGCAGTTCCGGACAGCTAAATTCACCCCTCCACTTT. This codes for CASSSGQLNSPLHF.

The chain joins TRBV7-2 to TRBJ2-1, with TRBD2 identical over 12 bases. Germline CDR1 reads SGHTA; CDR2 reads FQGNSA. The CDR3 consists of 15 residues. V lost 3 bases and J lost 8; bases outside the gene matches: 5. In nucleotides, the CDR3 is TGTGCCAGCAGCTTTACTAGCGGGAGGAGGGATGAGCAGTTCTTC. Translating gives CASSFTSGRRDEQFF.

The J gene is TRBJ1-2, the V gene TRBV4-3; D is perhaps TRBD1 (6 bases). This CDR3 has 12 amino acids. The V and J ends lost 3 bases and 8 bases respectively, with 10 bases between them. CDR1 and CDR2 (germline): LGHNA, YSLEER. This CDR3 is CASSQPGQGYTF. DNA of the CDR3: TGCGCCAGCAGCCAGCCTGGACAGGGCTACACCTTC.

In DNA, the CDR3 is TGTGCCAGCAGCTTAGTCGCCGGGAGCTCCTACGAGCAGTACGTC. Its protein is CASSLVAGSSYEQYV. J is TRBJ2-7 and V is TRBV7-2, with a weak D call TRBD2 (6 bases). Germline loops: CDR1 SGHTA, CDR2 FQGNSA. Between the trimmed V and J ends, which lost 1 base and 0 bases, there was a span of 10 bases. The CDR3 is 15 amino acids.

This sequence joins TRBV7-2 and TRBJ2-3, with unresolved D. The CDR3 consists of 15 residues. Trimming removed 4 bases at V and 6 bases at J, with 17 bases between. CDR1 is SGHTA and CDR2 is FQGNSA in the germline V gene. DNA for the CDR3: TGTGCCAGCAGCTCCTCTAGAGTATCCACTGATACGCAGTATTTT. Translated: CASSSSRVSTDTQYF.

This chain links TRBV5-6 with TRBJ1-3, with D hard to call. This CDR3 spans 16 amino acids. V was trimmed by 1 base and J by 2 bases, leaving 13 bases between them. Germline V CDR1 and CDR2: SGHDT, YYEEEE. CDR3 residues: CASSLYMTGAGNTIYF. CDR3 nucleotides: TGTGCCAGCAGCTTGTATATGACCGGGGCTGGAAACACCATATATTTT.

This clone showed up just once. The CDR3, as DNA: TGTGCCAGCAGTTTATATGGTGGGACAGTAGGAAACACCATATATTTT. Encoded protein: CASSLYGGTVGNTIYF. The chain links TRBV28 to TRBJ1-3; 7 bases agree with TRBD1. Germline V gene lookup returns CDR1 MDHEN and CDR2 SYDVKM. The trim removed 1 base at V and 4 bases at J, leaving 7 bases unmatched. CDR3 length: 16 residues.

The genes are TRBV11-3 and TRBJ1-1; D uncertain. The CDR3 spans 17 residues. V shed 2 bases and J shed 1 base, with 17 bases lying between them. Germline assignment: CDR1 SGHNT and CDR2 YENEEA. CDR3 in amino acids: CASSLSVPGRTNTEAFF. As DNA, the CDR3 is TGTGCCAGCAGCTTATCTGTGCCAGGTCGTACGAACACTGAAGCTTTCTTT.

The rearrangement uses TRBV4-2 and TRBJ2-1; 7 bases agree with TRBD1. The CDR3 totals 16 residues. From germline, CDR1 is LGHNA and CDR2 YNFKEQ. The V gene end was trimmed by 1 base and the J gene end by 1 base; junction bases not matched to a gene: 4. This CDR3 reads CASSQGGGESYNEQFF. CDR3 nucleotide sequence: TGTGCCAGCAGCCAAGGAGGGGGCGAGTCCTACAATGAGCAGTTCTTC.